This T cell receptor (beta chain) originates from a study of blood T cell repertoires in COVID-19. Study information: Material from acute and convalescent COVID-19 was sourced from the United States, Italy and Spain. T cells, B-cell-depleted T cells, or PBMCs provided the cDNA or gDNA that served as material.

Measured with immunoSEQ multiplex PCR; TCRdb has only the in-frame clones, and not every one. This table has roughly 250,000 clones, about nine tenths appearing once. V lost 0 bases and J lost 0; bases outside the gene matches: 3. This CDR3 has 16 amino acids. The germline V gene encodes CDR1 SGHKS and CDR2 YYEKEE (reference sequence). Participants came from around 25 US areas, aged about 18 to 89 years. V usage is TRBV5-5 and J usage is TRBJ2-3, with 8 bases that match TRBD2. The sequenced sample consisted of PBMCs or T cells enriched from blood (not recorded which). The source of this sequence is a woman aged 25 to 39 with acute COVID-19. The CDR3 nucleotides read TGTGCCAGCAGCTTGGTAACTAGCGGTAGCACAGATACGCAGTATTTT. Amino acid sequence: CASSLVTSGSTDTQYF.